Below, 29 T cell receptor beta chains from the same sample are listed, as sequenced in a study of identical twins. Each CDR3 protein is one row after TCRdb ran MiXCR on the 5' RACE reads. Here the sample spans roughly 630,000 distinct CDR3 sequences, 7% to 7.5% being singletons. The sample also formed part of further work on yellow fever vaccine responses in identical twins.

The sample taken for sequencing was PBMCs. The receptors shown here come from a woman aged 18-30 years in good health.

V is TRBV12-3 or TRBV12-4 and J is TRBJ2-3, with TRBD2 matching 10 bases. This CDR3 has 16 amino acids. J lost 2 bases, V lost 5 bases, and 7 bases had no gene match. CDR3 loop: CASSSGGAINTDTQYF. The CDR3 region has the DNA TGTGCCAGCAGTAGCGGGGGGGCAATTAACACAGATACGCAGTATTTT.

The chain combines TRBV20-1 with TRBJ2-3, with D uncertain. The CDR3 consists of 12 residues. The V end was cut by 3 bases, the J end by 2 bases, with 6 bases between. Germline V CDR1 and CDR2: DFQATT, SNEGSKA (reference sequence). The CDR3 spells CSASGDTDTQYF. CDR3 bases: TGCAGTGCTAGTGGAGACACAGATACGCAGTATTTT.

The chain combines TRBV5-1 with TRBJ1-1; 7 nucleotides agree with TRBD1. The CDR3 totals 15 residues. V was pared by 3 bases and J by 1 base, with 6 bases of the junction left unmatched. Germline loops: CDR1 SGHRS, CDR2 YFSETQ. The CDR3 reads CASSSRQGGNTEAFF. CDR3 coding DNA: TGCGCCAGCAGCTCGCGACAGGGCGGGAACACTGAAGCTTTCTTT. Full variable domain (rest looked up from reference TRBV5-1 and TRBJ1-1): KAGVTQTPRYLIKTRGQQVTLSCSPISGHRSVSWYQQTPGQGLQFLFEYFSETQRNKGNFPGRFSGRQFSNSRSEMNVSTLELGDSALYLCASSSRQGGNTEAFFGQGTRLTVV.

This clonotype was seen repeatedly, ten times or more. J is TRBJ2-6 and V is TRBV5-1; no clear D. The CDR3 has 15 residues. Deletions cut 1 base from V and 1 base from J, with 6 bases between. The V gene's germline CDR1 is SGHRS and CDR2 YFSETQ. CDR3 coding DNA: TGCGCCAGCAGCTTGAGTGCTTCTGGGGCCAACGTCCTGACTTTC. Translation gives CASSLSASGANVLTF.

Ten or more counts support this clonotype. V gene TRBV27 combines with J gene TRBJ1-5; D remains unclear. Germline CDR1 MNHEY, CDR2 SMNVEV (reference sequence). Trimming removed 5 bases from V and 0 bases from J, with 14 bases in between. The CDR3 consists of 16 residues. The CDR3, as DNA: TGTGCCAGCAGTCTTACTTCAAGGTCTAGCAATCAGCCCCAGCATTTT. Residues: CASSLTSRSSNQPQHF.

The V call is TRBV19, the J call TRBJ2-1, with TRBD2 matching 7 bases. V dropped 5 bases and J dropped 5; count of bases not matched to a gene: 9. Per the germline V gene, CDR1 is LNHDA and CDR2 is SQIVND (reference sequence). The CDR3 is 15 residues long. The CDR3 DNA follows: TGTGCCAGTAGTCTCCCGACTAGCCCGAACAATGAGCAGTTCTTC. Protein sequence: CASSLPTSPNNEQFF.

This clonotype has just a few counts. The rearrangement joins TRBV5-6 to TRBJ2-3; D might be TRBD1 (6 bases). Trimming took 1 base from V and 12 from J, leaving 15 bases between them. This CDR3 has 13 residues. Germline CDR1 reads SGHDT; CDR2 reads YYEEEE. For the CDR3, the DNA is TGTGCCAGCAGCTTGTATCAGGGGACGTCTCAGTATTTT. As protein: CASSLYQGTSQYF.

This clonotype was found once. Just one base apart from a much larger clone, this may be a read error. V usage is TRBV20-1 and J usage is TRBJ2-7, with a possible D match to TRBD2 (5 bases). Germline V gene data show CDR1 as DFQATT and CDR2 as SNEGSKA (reference sequence). This CDR3 is 11 amino acids long. The CDR3 is CSADPLEEQNV. DNA for the CDR3: TGCAGTGCTGACCCCCTGGAGGAGCAGAACGTC.

There are a few counts of this clonotype. The V call is TRBV7-9, the J call TRBJ2-7, with TRBD1 matching 8 bases. The germline CDR1 and CDR2 sequences are SEHNR and FQNEAQ (reference sequence). V gave up 5 bases and J gave up 7 bases; unmatched junction bases: 7. This CDR3 has 13 residues. CDR3 sequence: CASSPSGGGEQYV. The CDR3 DNA is TGTGCCAGCAGCCCTTCAGGGGGCGGTGAGCAGTACGTC.

This clonotype was seen at least ten times. This chain joins TRBV15 and TRBJ1-5; 9 nucleotides match TRBD1. The length of the CDR3 is 14 residues. In germline, CDR1 is LNHNV, CDR2 YYDKDF (reference sequence). V lost 7 bases to trimming and J lost 4 bases; unmatched junction nucleotides: 5. CDR3 in amino acids: CATNLTGGNQPQHF. The CDR3 DNA reads TGTGCCACCAATTTGACAGGGGGGAATCAGCCCCAGCATTTT.

Remarks on this clonotype: Germline is not matched at one junction end, which may reflect a read error. The chain couples TRBV2 to TRBJ2-1, with a weak D call TRBD2 (5 bases). CDR1 SNHLY and CDR2 FYNNEI come from the germline V gene. This CDR3 is built from 10 residues. CDR3 region: CASSETNRIF. The CDR3 DNA sequence: TGTGCCAGCAGTGAGACTAATAGGATCTTC.

The sample holds a few counts of this clonotype. This chain joins TRBV11-3 and TRBJ2-3; D gene ambiguous. This CDR3 comprises 16 residues. V was shortened by 5 bases and J by 0 bases, with 15 bases between the two germline ends. CDR1 and CDR2 from the germline V gene are SGHNT and YENEEA. The DNA of the CDR3 is TGTGCCAGCAGCCTCAGAGTCAACCCTAGCACAGATACGCAGTATTTT. It codes for CASSLRVNPSTDTQYF.

This clonotype was picked up many times. The DNA for the CDR3 is TGTGCCAGCAGGATAAGGGCCTCTCGTGATGGCTACACCTTC. Its translation: CASRIRASRDGYTF. The chain has TRBV12-3 or TRBV12-4 and TRBJ1-2, with D hard to call. Trimming took 6 bases from V and 6 from J, leaving 17 bases between them. The CDR3 covers 14 residues.

This clonotype was seen ten or more times. The V call is TRBV9, the J call TRBJ2-3; perhaps D is TRBD1 or TRBD2 (6 bases each). V was trimmed by 7 bases and J by 11 bases, leaving 14 bases between them. The V gene's germline CDR1 is SGDLS and CDR2 YYNGEE. The CDR3 sequence is 11 residues long. The CDR3 sequence is CASQRGPVQYF. CDR3 DNA: TGTGCCAGCCAACGGGGGCCGGTGCAGTATTTT.

This clonotype has more than one count but fewer than ten. V and J are TRBV5-1 and TRBJ2-7; TRBD2 aligns across 11 bases. V was clipped by 5 bases and J by 7 bases; unmatched bases: 20. This CDR3 is built from 18 residues. Germline CDR1 SGHRS, CDR2 YFSETQ. The CDR3, as DNA: TGCGCCAGCAGAGATGTCCTTACTAGCGGGAGAGGACTGGGGGAGCAGTACTTC. Its protein is CASRDVLTSGRGLGEQYF.

The gene calls are TRBV12-3 or TRBV12-4 and TRBJ1-5, with 7 bases matching TRBD1. V lost 3 bases and J lost 0; bases outside the gene matches: 8. This CDR3 region has 17 residues. The CDR3 DNA follows: TGTGCCAGCAGTTTCCGCCTGGGGACAGATAGCAATCAGCCCCAGCATTTT. Amino acid sequence: CASSFRLGTDSNQPQHF.

The rearrangement joins TRBV6-1 to TRBJ1-6; D perhaps matches TRBD1 (6 bases). V lost 8 bases, J lost 4 bases, and 21 bases lay in between. CDR3 size: 17 residues. The V gene's germline CDR1 is MNHNS and CDR2 SASEGT. The CDR3 DNA sequence: TGTGCCAGCCCTCACGCGGGGGGCTCCCCGTATAATTCACCCCTCCACTTT. Translation: CASPHAGGSPYNSPLHF.

V is TRBV6-1 and J is TRBJ2-1, with D unresolved. Germline V gives CDR1 MNHNS, CDR2 SASEGT. Trimming took off 7 bases at V and 4 bases at J, with 11 bases between the two ends. The length of the CDR3 is 13 residues. In nucleotides, the CDR3 is TGTGCCAGCACCGCTACAGATTACAATGAGCAGTTCTTC. Amino acid sequence: CASTATDYNEQFF.

The chain is built from TRBV12-3 or TRBV12-4 and TRBJ2-1; 10 bases agree with TRBD2. This CDR3 is 17 amino acids long. Trimming took 5 bases from V and 3 from J; bases not matched to a gene: 10. CDR3 nucleotides: TGTGCCAGCAGTGGTGATACCGGGACTAGCGACTACAATGAGCAGTTCTTC. Protein product: CASSGDTGTSDYNEQFF.

J is TRBJ2-1 and V is TRBV5-1; maybe TRBD1 (5 bases). The CDR3 has 15 residues. Trimming took off 2 bases at V and 4 bases at J, with 13 bases between the two ends. The germline V gene has CDR1 SGHRS and CDR2 YFSETQ. CDR3 nucleotide sequence: TGCGCCAGCAGCTTTGCAGGGCGTGCGTACAATGAGCAGTTCTTC. It specifies CASSFAGRAYNEQFF.

V is TRBV20-1 and J is TRBJ1-5, with D uncertain. The CDR3 extends over 13 amino acids. Germline assignment: CDR1 DFQATT and CDR2 SNEGSKA (reference sequence). V was clipped by 5 bases and J by 2 bases, with 10 bases between them. CDR3 amino acids: CSAFDSGNQPQHF. The CDR3 bases are TGCAGTGCTTTTGATTCTGGCAATCAGCCCCAGCATTTT.

This clonotype has at least ten counts. The chain links TRBV10-3 to TRBJ1-3; 9 nucleotides match TRBD1. The CDR3 runs to 15 residues. The V gene's germline CDR1 is ENHRY and CDR2 SYGVKD. The V and J ends lost 2 bases and 4 bases, in that order; junction bases with no gene match: 3. The CDR3 DNA is TGTGCCATCAGTGAGACAGGGGGCTCGGGAAACACCATATATTTT. Translation: CAISETGGSGNTIYF.

About this clonotype: The germline gene is not matched at one end of the junction; a read error may be the cause. The chain carries TRBV20-1 and TRBJ2-7; unclear D gene. CDR3 length: 14 residues. CDR1 is DFQATT and CDR2 is SNEGSKA in the germline V gene (reference sequence). The CDR3 nucleotides read TGCTGTGCTAGAGATTTAAACATCTCCTACGAGCAGTACTTC. It translates to CCARDLNISYEQYF.

The CDR3 DNA is TGTGCCAGCAGCCATATCGTGGGGGAGGAGACCCAGTACTTC. It encodes CASSHIVGEETQYF. The chain has TRBV14 and TRBJ2-5; D may match TRBD1 or TRBD2 (5 bases each). The length of the CDR3 is 14 residues. V lost 3 bases to trimming and J lost 5 bases, with 13 bases between them. Germline V gene lookup returns CDR1 SGHDN and CDR2 FVKESK.

This clonotype was recorded many times. The CDR3 loop reads CASRSGPNSYNEQFF. For the CDR3, the DNA is TGTGCCAGCAGAAGCGGGCCGAACTCCTACAATGAGCAGTTCTTC. The chain has TRBV12-3 or TRBV12-4 and TRBJ2-1, with D possibly being TRBD2 (6 bases). Trimming removed 6 bases from V and 0 bases from J, with 12 bases in between. This CDR3 is 15 amino acids long.

The gene calls are TRBV20-1 and TRBJ2-2, with TRBD2 as a possible D gene (6 bases). CDR3 length equals 16 residues. The germline CDR1 and CDR2 sequences are DFQATT and SNEGSKA (reference sequence). Between the trimmed V and J ends, which lost 4 bases and 0 bases, there was a span of 15 bases. The CDR3 nucleotides read TGCAGTGCTATGCGGGGACTGTACGCGAACACCGGGGAGCTGTTTTTT. Residues: CSAMRGLYANTGELFF.

This clonotype was seen at least ten times. This chain joins TRBV9 and TRBJ2-2; the D gene is possibly TRBD1 (6 bases). Per the germline V gene, CDR1 is SGDLS and CDR2 is YYNGEE. The CDR3 is 14 amino acids. V lost 6 bases and J 2 bases, leaving 11 bases between the germline ends. For the CDR3, the DNA is TGTGCCAGCACCCGGACAGATAACACCGGGGAGCTGTTTTTT. Translated: CASTRTDNTGELFF.

This clonotype appeared many times. V gene TRBV12-3 or TRBV12-4 combines with J gene TRBJ2-1, with D tentatively TRBD2 (6 bases). The germline V and J ends were trimmed by 2 bases and 3 bases, with 11 bases remaining between them. This CDR3 is 15 amino acids long. The DNA for the CDR3 is TGTGCCAGCAGTTTAAAGGGACTGGACTACAATGAGCAGTTCTTC. As protein: CASSLKGLDYNEQFF.

This sequence joins TRBV28 and TRBJ2-5; D is undetermined. The CDR3 is 14 residues long. Germline loops: CDR1 MDHEN, CDR2 SYDVKM. V dropped 3 bases and J dropped 0 bases, with 8 bases sitting between them. The chain's CDR3 is CASSFFTDQETQYF. The CDR3 DNA sequence: TGTGCCAGCAGTTTTTTTACAGACCAAGAGACCCAGTACTTC.